The clone carrying this T cell receptor beta chain has at least ten counts. No antigen is known for it. RNA transcripts yielded amplified TCR beta CDR3 regions. Primed by the HTBI set, a first-round RT-PCR was run on the TCR CDR3. Using its own MiXCR run on the multiplex PCR reads, TCRdb lists one record per CDR3 protein. The sample yields under 400,000 distinct CDR3 sequences, over 10% seen once. This CDR3 is 14 amino acids long. Germline V gene data show CDR1 as SGHKS and CDR2 as YYEKEE (reference sequence). Trimming pared 1 base from V and 4 bases from J, leaving 11 bases between. This sample is part of a study of T cells in Graves' hyperthyroidism and ophthalmopathy. Findings and limits, study-wide: Expanded thyroid clonotypes (above 0.001) were mostly also found in blood. A 13 V-J signature model discriminated ophthalmopathy versus stable hyperthyroidism.

The source is a woman aged 18-29 years with Graves' hyperthyroidism. This chain links TRBV5-5 with TRBJ1-1, with D possibly TRBD1 on 5 matching bases. The sequenced sample consisted of blood. For the CDR3, the DNA is TGTGCCAGCAGCTTGTGGCAGGGCGGCACTGAAGCTTTCTTT. Protein: CASSLWQGGTEAFF.